This T cell receptor (beta chain) is from a study of shared clonotypes between healthy human individuals. For the study at large: A few men and a couple of women, aged 18 to 49, were donors.

Profiled with immunoSEQ multiplex PCR; TCRdb holds only in-frame clones, not every one. The repertoire holds approximately 340,000 clones, with about 74% as singletons. Findings and limits, study-wide: Non-shared clonotypes were found to have lower generation probabilities than the clonotypes that were shared by all four of the sorted-subset donors.

V lost 3 bases to trimming and J lost 1 base, with 15 bases between them. CDR1 and CDR2 from the germline V gene are SGHVS and FNYEAQ. The CDR3 totals 16 residues. This clone was picked up one time. The antigen remains unidentified. The TCR comes from a man younger than 45 in good health. The V and J genes are TRBV7-6 and TRBJ2-5, with D perhaps matching TRBD1 (6 bases). Sequencing used memory CD4+ T cells sorted from blood. Subset described: CD45RA-negative fraction. This chain's CDR3 is CASSFLLGQPQETQYF. The CDR3 region has the DNA TGTGCCAGCAGCTTTCTCCTAGGACAGCCCCAAGAGACCCAGTACTTC. Using reference TRBV7-6 and TRBJ2-5 for the parts outside the CDR3, the full variable domain is GAGVSQSPRYKVTKRGQDVALRCDPISGHVSLYWYRQALGQGPEFLTYFNYEAQQDKSGLPNDRFSAERPEGSISTLTIQRTEQRDSAMYRCASSFLLGQPQETQYFGPGTRLLVL.